A single sample is the source of the 12 T cell receptor beta chains below, sequenced in a study of blood T cells in healthy people across ages. Together with a sample-barcoded 5' primer, a J-beta primer mix was included in a second PCR lasting roughly 6 to 12 cycles. TCRdb reprocessed the 5' RACE reads with MiXCR, giving one entry per CDR3 protein. The table has more than 750,000 distinct CDR3 sequences, 25% to 35% seen once. In addition, the sample was reused for a study of T cells of mothers and their children.

Sequenced input: blood. The source of these receptors is a middle-aged woman in good health.

This clonotype has a handful of counts. The chain employs TRBV24-1 and TRBJ2-3; possible D gene TRBD1, 6 bases. Trimming stripped 3 bases from V and 1 base from J, with 13 bases between. This CDR3 spans 16 amino acids. CDR1 is KGHDR and CDR2 is SFDVKD in the germline V gene. Here the CDR3 reads CATSDLGAGRTDTQYF. CDR3 nucleotide sequence: TGTGCCACCAGTGATCTGGGGGCAGGACGCACAGATACGCAGTATTTT.

The rearrangement uses TRBV7-2 and TRBJ1-4, with a weak D call TRBD1 (6 bases). The V gene's germline CDR1 is SGHTA and CDR2 FQGNSA. The CDR3 is made up of 15 amino acids. V was shortened by 5 bases and J by 0 bases, with 10 bases between the two germline ends. Here the CDR3 reads CASSGGHPTNEKLFF. The CDR3 DNA sequence: TGTGCCAGCAGCGGGGGACATCCAACTAATGAAAAACTGTTTTTT.

This clonotype appeared a few times. The rearrangement joins TRBV5-1 to TRBJ2-1; no clear D gene. The V and J ends lost 0 bases and 8 bases respectively, with 12 bases between them. CDR3 size: 14 residues. Germline V CDR1 and CDR2: SGHRS, YFSETQ. CDR3 DNA: TGCGCCAGCAGCTTGGCCGGAGAAGGCTATGAGCAGTTCTTC. Translated, it gives CASSLAGEGYEQFF.

With regard to this clonotype: A much larger clone lies a single base off, so this may be a read error. The CDR3 here is CAGSRGYSTPRQETQYF. DNA for the CDR3: TGTGCCGGCAGCAGGGGATACAGTACCCCTCGGCAAGAGACCCAGTACTTC. V and J are TRBV6-6 and TRBJ2-5; D perhaps matches TRBD1 (6 bases). There are 17 residues in the CDR3. Germline CDR1 and CDR2: MNHNY and SVGAGI (reference sequence).

CDR3 sequence reads: CASGQDYSSYNEQFF. The CDR3 nucleotides are TGTGCCAGCGGACAGGACTACAGCTCCTACAATGAGCAGTTCTTC. This chain uses TRBV7-2 with TRBJ2-1; tentatively, D is TRBD1 (7 bases). The CDR3 runs 15 residues. Germline V gives CDR1 SGHTA, CDR2 FQGNSA. V lost 8 bases and J lost 0, with 14 bases in between.

Only a few counts were recorded for this clonotype. The chain has TRBV7-2 and TRBJ2-7; 8 nucleotides align to TRBD2. This CDR3 comprises 16 residues. V lost 5 bases and J lost 3; bases outside the gene matches: 12. Germline CDR1 is SGHTA and CDR2 is FQGNSA. The CDR3 spells CASSPGGAGFGYEQYF. The CDR3 region has the DNA TGTGCCAGCAGCCCCGGGGGGGCAGGGTTCGGCTACGAGCAGTACTTC.

In this sample, this clonotype turned up a few times. The V and J genes are TRBV28 and TRBJ2-1; tentative D call: TRBD1 (7 bases). The CDR3 runs 15 residues. Germline values: CDR1 MDHEN, CDR2 SYDVKM. The V and J ends lost 6 bases and 3 bases respectively, with 15 bases between them. The CDR3 loop reads CASSLEGAYYNEQFF. The CDR3 coding sequence is TGTGCCAGCAGCTTGGAGGGGGCTTACTACAATGAGCAGTTCTTC.

This clonotype showed up just once. The chain uses TRBV5-5 and TRBJ2-2; 8 bases align to TRBD1. V lost 4 bases and J lost 7; bases outside the gene matches: 9. The CDR3 loop spans 15 amino acids. The germline V gene encodes CDR1 SGHKS and CDR2 YYEKEE (reference sequence). As DNA, the CDR3 is TGTGCCAGCAGCAAAGGACAGGGATGGATCGGGGAGCTGTTTTTT. The encoded protein is CASSKGQGWIGELFF. Filled out from reference TRBV5-5 and TRBJ2-2, the complete variable domain reads DAGVTQSPTHLIKTRGQQVTLRCSPISGHKSVSWYQQVLGQGPQFIFQYYEKEERGRGNFPDRFSARQFPNYSSELNVNALLLGDSALYLCASSKGQGWIGELFFGEGSRLTVL.

This clonotype was picked up many times. This chain connects TRBV27 to TRBJ1-2; possible D gene TRBD1, 6 bases. The CDR3 totals 15 residues. In germline, CDR1 is MNHEY, CDR2 SMNVEV (reference sequence). Trimming shortened V by 5 bases and J by 4 bases, and 17 bases separated the two germline ends. CDR3: CASSPGRGRFYGYTF. The DNA for the CDR3 is TGTGCCAGCAGTCCCGGGAGGGGGAGATTCTATGGCTACACCTTC.

Notes on this clonotype: The junction shows a germline mismatch at one end, possibly a read error. The gene calls are TRBV12-3 or TRBV12-4 and TRBJ2-1, with 12 bases fitting TRBD1. The CDR3 is made up of 15 amino acids. The CDR3 bases are TGTGCCAGCAGTACTCCGGGACAGGGGGCTGATGAGCCGTTCTTC. This translates into CASSTPGQGADEPFF.

As to this clonotype: The germline gene is not matched at one end of the junction; a read error may be the cause. This rearrangement joins TRBV24-1 to TRBJ2-3; D gene uncertain. The CDR3 extends over 16 amino acids. Per germline, CDR1 KGHDR and CDR2 SFDVKD. This chain's CDR3 is CTTSDFRTSTPDTQYF. For the CDR3, the DNA is TGTACCACCAGTGATTTTCGGACGTCAACCCCAGATACGCAGTATTTT.

Ten or more counts support this clonotype. This sequence joins TRBV29-1 and TRBJ2-7; 9 bases are shared with TRBD1. With 6 bases clipped from V and 6 bases from J, the junction kept 15 bases outside the gene matches. The CDR3 is 15 amino acids. CDR1 and CDR2 (germline): SQVTM, ANQGSEA. Here the CDR3 DNA reads TGCAGCGTCAATCCTTCGGGACAGGGCCTGGGCGAGCAGTACTTC. Translating gives CSVNPSGQGLGEQYF.